The sequence of this T cell receptor (beta chain) was determined in a study of blood T cell repertoires in COVID-19. TCRdb's copy holds only in-frame clones and misses some; the assay was immunoSEQ multiplex PCR. Seen here are 30,000 to 35,000 clones, roughly nine tenths observed once, and the top ten hold 9.9%. With 0 bases clipped from V and 9 bases from J, the junction kept 9 bases outside the gene matches. Germline V gives CDR1 MNHEY, CDR2 SVGAGI. The CDR3 covers 16 residues. The V and J genes are TRBV6-5 and TRBJ2-3; TRBD2 matches 10 bases. The clonotype originates from a human donor with active COVID-19. The donor label of this sample is uncertain. The sequenced material came from peripheral blood. The CDR3 here is CASSYSRLAGVGTQYF. The CDR3 nucleotides read TGTGCCAGCAGTTACTCTCGGCTAGCGGGGGTAGGAACGCAGTATTTT.